These 18 T cell receptor beta chains originate from one sample sequenced in a study of T cells in Graves' hyperthyroidism and ophthalmopathy. Researchers took RNA transcripts and amplified the TCR beta CDR3 regions from them. The primer set for the first-round RT-PCR of the TCR CDR3 was HTBI. TCRdb analysed the multiplex PCR reads with MiXCR anew, one entry per CDR3 protein. Of hundreds of thousands of distinct CDR3 sequences listed, about two fifths are singletons. The sequenced material came from blood. These receptors were obtained from a man aged 18 to 30 with Graves' hyperthyroidism.

Turning to this clonotype: With a much larger clone just one base away, this may be a read error. The rearrangement joins TRBV10-3 to TRBJ2-7; 13 nucleotides match TRBD2. From germline, CDR1 is ENHRY and CDR2 SYGVKD. The CDR3 extends over 14 amino acids. The CDR3 sequence is CALSPGLAGNEQYF. CDR3 DNA: TGTGCCCTCAGTCCGGGACTAGCGGGGAACGAGCAGTACTTC.

This clonotype was found many times. The chain joins TRBV29-1 to TRBJ2-7, with D unclear. Germline V gene sequence: CDR1 SQVTM, CDR2 ANQGSEA. CDR3 size: 13 residues. V lost 6 bases and J 0 bases, leaving 12 bases between the germline ends. The CDR3 DNA sequence: TGCAGCGTGGCGTCGGGTATCTCCTACGAGCAGTACTTC. This gives the protein CSVASGISYEQYF.

J is TRBJ2-7 and V is TRBV24-1, with TRBD1 matching 8 bases. V lost 2 bases to trimming and J lost 4 bases; unmatched junction nucleotides: 6. The CDR3 length is 15 residues. CDR1 KGHDR and CDR2 SFDVKD come from the germline V gene. CDR3 nucleotide sequence: TGTGCCACCAGTGATTCAGGGGGGACAGGTTACGAGCAGTACTTC. It specifies CATSDSGGTGYEQYF.

The genes are TRBV29-1 and TRBJ2-1; 12 positions agree with TRBD2. V trimming: 6 bases; J trimming: 7 bases; junction bases outside the gene matches: 4. Germline V CDR1 and CDR2: SQVTM, ANQGSEA. The CDR3 runs to 13 residues. In DNA, the CDR3 is TGCAGCGTCACCGGGACTAGCGGGAATGAGCAGTTCTTC. Amino acid sequence: CSVTGTSGNEQFF.

This clonotype was picked up many times. Its ends do not fully match the called genes, so a read error is possible. V gene TRBV5-1 combines with J gene TRBJ2-2; D not resolved. CDR1 SGHRS and CDR2 YFSETQ come from the germline V gene. The CDR3 spans 14 residues. CDR3 nucleotides: TGTGCCAGCAGTCCCGACTCCAACACCGGGGAGCTGTTTTTT. Its translation is CASSPDSNTGELFF.

This chain joins TRBV20-1 and TRBJ2-5; a possible D gene is TRBD2 (5 bases). CDR3 length: 12 amino acids. V lost 5 bases to trimming and J lost 5 bases, with 12 bases between them. In germline, CDR1 is DFQATT, CDR2 SNEGSKA (reference sequence). In nucleotides, the CDR3 is TGCAGTGCTCTCCCCTCGGGGGAGACCCAGTACTTC. Translated: CSALPSGETQYF.

This clonotype was counted many times. V usage is TRBV19 and J usage is TRBJ1-1; TRBD1 might be the D (6 bases). Germline CDR1 reads LNHDA; CDR2 reads SQIVND (reference sequence). The CDR3 is 14 residues long. Trimming cost V 7 bases and J 1 base, with 13 bases left between them. For the CDR3, the DNA is TGTGCCAGTAACACAGGGCGTACGAACACTGAAGCTTTCTTT. Protein sequence: CASNTGRTNTEAFF.

This clonotype was counted ten times or more. The V and J genes are TRBV29-1 and TRBJ1-6, with a weak D call TRBD1 (5 bases). This CDR3 comprises 16 residues. Trimming shortened V by 0 bases and J by 2 bases, and 11 bases separated the two germline ends. Germline CDR1 SQVTM, CDR2 ANQGSEA. The chain's CDR3 is CSVEEETGPYNSPLHF. DNA for the CDR3: TGCAGCGTTGAAGAGGAGACGGGACCCTATAATTCACCCCTCCACTTT.

This clonotype was counted ten times or more. The rearrangement uses TRBV7-8 and TRBJ1-2, with 7 bases that match TRBD1. The CDR3 length is 14 residues. Germline lookup yields CDR1 SGHVS and CDR2 FQNEAQ. J gave up 1 base and V 5 bases, and 4 bases lay outside the gene matches. The CDR3, as DNA: TGTGCCAGCAGCCACAGGGGTGTTAACTATGGCTACACCTTC. This translates into CASSHRGVNYGYTF.

In the case of this clonotype: This clone may be a read error of a much larger clone one base away. The chain recombines TRBV11-2 with TRBJ2-2; 13 bases are a match to TRBD2. The germline CDR1 and CDR2 sequences are SGHAT and FQNNGV. The CDR3 has 16 amino acids. The CDR3: CTSSFTSGRAAGELFF. The CDR3 region has the DNA TGTACCAGCAGCTTCACTAGCGGGAGGGCCGCCGGGGAGCTGTTTTTT.

This chain uses TRBV6-1 with TRBJ1-1, with a tentative D call TRBD1 (6 bases). Germline V CDR1 and CDR2: MNHNS, SASEGT. The CDR3 contains 13 residues. Trimming cost V 5 bases and J 7 bases, with 14 bases left between them. CDR3 protein: CASSYSRGDEAFF. In nucleotides, the CDR3 is TGTGCCAGCAGTTACTCGAGGGGGGATGAAGCTTTCTTT.

This clonotype was found many times. The genes are TRBV9 and TRBJ1-1; 7 bases fit TRBD1. Germline V gene data show CDR1 as SGDLS and CDR2 as YYNGEE. The CDR3 totals 15 residues. The junction had 8 bases not matched to a gene; V was cut back by 3 bases and J by 3 bases. The CDR3 coding sequence is TGTGCCAGCAGCGAAACAGGGGAAGGATACACTGAAGCTTTCTTT. As protein: CASSETGEGYTEAFF.

There are many counts of this clonotype. The V and J genes are TRBV7-9 and TRBJ1-1; no firm D call. This CDR3 region has 13 residues. V lost 1 base, J lost 4 bases, and 7 bases lay in between. CDR1 SEHNR and CDR2 FQNEAQ come from the germline V gene (reference sequence). This chain's CDR3 is CASSLGGTTEAFF. In nucleotides, the CDR3 is TGTGCCAGCAGCTTAGGAGGCACCACTGAAGCTTTCTTT.

This clonotype showed up many times. The rearrangement links TRBV10-3 to TRBJ1-2; TRBD1 is a possible D gene (5 bases). Trimming left V 4 bases short and J 7 bases short, with 10 bases between. This CDR3 is built from 12 residues. CDR1 and CDR2 from the germline V gene are ENHRY and SYGVKD. Here the CDR3 DNA reads TGTGCCATCAGTGGGGACGGACTTGGCTACACCTTC. It specifies CAISGDGLGYTF.

This clonotype was counted ten times or more. At one of its ends the junction is not consistent with the germline gene, which may arise from a read error. V usage is TRBV7-7 and J usage is TRBJ2-5; possibly TRBD1 or TRBD2 for D (6 bases each). Per germline, CDR1 SSHAT and CDR2 FNYEAQ (reference sequence). CDR3 size: 15 residues. CDR3 sequence reads: CASSLERGAQETQYF. The CDR3 DNA reads as TGTGCTAGCAGCTTAGAAAGGGGGGCTCAAGAGACCCAGTACTTC.

The V gene is TRBV7-2, the J gene TRBJ1-1; the D gene is possibly TRBD1 (5 bases). The CDR3 totals 15 residues. From germline, CDR1 is SGHTA and CDR2 FQGNSA. Trimming cost V 8 bases and J 0 bases, with 16 bases left between them. The CDR3 coding sequence is TGTGCCAGCTCACCGGCGGGGCACATGAACACTGAAGCTTTCTTT. Its protein is CASSPAGHMNTEAFF.

The chain carries TRBV7-9 and TRBJ1-6; tentative D call: TRBD1 (6 bases). V was shortened by 5 bases and J by 5 bases, with 16 bases between the two germline ends. The CDR3 loop spans 16 amino acids. Germline assignment: CDR1 SEHNR and CDR2 FQNEAQ (reference sequence). The CDR3 protein is CASSQVGGQHNSPLHF. CDR3 nucleotide sequence: TGTGCCAGCAGCCAAGTGGGGGGGCAGCATAATTCACCCCTCCACTTT.

V and J are TRBV7-3 and TRBJ2-7; no clear D. The CDR3 loop spans 16 amino acids. V was pared by 5 bases and J by 0 bases, with 17 bases between. The germline CDR1 and CDR2 sequences are SGHTA and FQGTGA. The CDR3 sequence is CASSQDRRAASYEQYF. The CDR3 DNA is TGTGCCAGCAGCCAAGACCGGCGAGCCGCCTCCTACGAGCAGTACTTC.